These T cell receptor beta chains were read from a single sample in a study of T cells in localized non-small cell lung cancer. Profiling relied on immunoSEQ multiplex PCR, and the TCRdb table lists in-frame clones only, not all of them. Of about 2,100 clones listed, approximately 33% are singletons. Sequenced here: normal lung tissue next to the tumor, sampled before any cancer treatment. The receptors derive from a male donor aged 60 or over with stage I squamous cell lung carcinoma. Each CDR3 is given with its conserved first and last residue. Each record gives: clone size, J gene, CDR3 length, D gene, V gene, CDR3 DNA, CDR3 protein. D genes are given only for firm matches. Rows may omit the clone size; those that give it use once, few, many or a size class.

NA | TRBJ2-5 | 14 | NA | TRBV6-8 | TGTGCCAGCACCCTACGGGTAGGAGGGGAGACCCAGTACTTC | CASTLRVGGETQYF
few | TRBJ1-2 | 13 | NA | TRBV19 | TGTGCCAGTAGTCCGGACCGGATAGGCGGCTACACCTTC | CASSPDRIGGYTF
few | TRBJ1-3 | 14 | TRBD1 | TRBV11-3 | TGTGCCAGCAGCCAGACAGGGCCCGGAAACACCATATATTTT | CASSQTGPGNTIYF
medium-sized | TRBJ1-1 | 14 | NA | TRBV11-3 | TGTGCCAGCAGAACCGGGACGGCGAACACTGAAGCTTTCTTT | CASRTGTANTEAFF
large | TRBJ1-2 | 14 | TRBD1 | TRBV6-8 | TGTGCCAGCAGGCCAGGACAGGGAAACTATGGCTACACCTTC | CASRPGQGNYGYTF
once | TRBJ1-5 | 15 | TRBD1 | TRBV19 | TGTGCCAGTATGGGGACAGGGACCGGGAGGCAGCCCCAGCATTTT | CASMGTGTGRQPQHF
NA | TRBJ2-1 | 17 | TRBD2 | TRBV19 | TGTGCCAGTAGTCCAAGGACTAGCGGGAGGGCTTACAATGAGCAGTTCTTC | CASSPRTSGRAYNEQFF
large | TRBJ2-5 | 16 | NA | TRBV14 | TGTGCCAGCAGCCAACCTGCTAACCTTGGAGGAGAGACCCAGTACTTC | CASSQPANLGGETQYF
NA | TRBJ1-3 | 16 | TRBD1 | TRBV5-1 | TGCGCCAGCAGCTTGGATGGGACAGCTTCTGGAAACACCATATATTTT | CASSLDGTASGNTIYF
NA | TRBJ2-2 | 15 | TRBD1 | TRBV11-3 | TGTGCCAGCAGCGGACGACAGGGGGGCCCGGTGAAGCTGTTTTTT | CASSGRQGGPVKLFF
NA | TRBJ2-2 | 12 | NA | TRBV6-8 | TGTGCCAGCAGTAGCCAGTCCGGGGAGCTGTTTTTT | CASSSQSGELFF
NA | TRBJ2-2 | 15 | TRBD1 | TRBV14 | TGTGCCAGCAGCTCGGACAGGGGAGGCACCGGGGAGCTGTTTTTT | CASSSDRGGTGELFF
few | TRBJ2-5 | 13 | NA | TRBV6-8 | TGTGCCAGCAGTCCGCGGAGGGAAGAGACCCAGTACTTC | CASSPRREETQYF
NA | TRBJ1-5 | 13 | NA | TRBV19 | TGTGCCAGTAGTATCTTAAACAATCAGCCCCAGCATTTT | CASSILNNQPQHF
NA | TRBJ2-2 | 15 | NA | TRBV9 | TGTGCCAGCAAATTCGCGCGGGTGAACACCGGGGAGCTGTTTTTT | CASKFARVNTGELFF
NA | TRBJ2-7 | 16 | TRBD1 | TRBV4-1 | TGCGCCAGCAGCCAAGCCCCGGGACAGGGGACCTACGAGCAGTACTTC | CASSQAPGQGTYEQYF
large | TRBJ2-1 | 14 | NA | TRBV6-8 | TGTGCCAGCAGGACTTTCGGCTCCTACAATGAGCAGTTCTTC | CASRTFGSYNEQFF
medium-sized | TRBJ2-3 | 14 | NA | TRBV9 | TGTGCCAGCAGCGTAGCAATGCGCACAGATACGCAGTATTTT | CASSVAMRTDTQYF
large | TRBJ2-7 | 15 | TRBD2 | TRBV28 | TGTGCCAGCAGTTCGGTAGCGGGAGGGCCGTATAGACAGTACTTC | CASSSVAGGPYRQYF
few | TRBJ2-1 | 14 | NA | TRBV25-1 | TGTGCCAGCAGTGAGGGGGGACTGAAAAATGAGCAGTTCTTC | CASSEGGLKNEQFF
NA | TRBJ1-1 | 15 | TRBD1 | TRBV12-5 | TGTGCTAGTGGTTTCCTGGAACAGGGGGACACTGAAGCTTTCTTT | CASGFLEQGDTEAFF
NA | TRBJ2-4 | 12 | NA | TRBV10-2 | TGCGCCAGCGGGGGGACAGAAAACATTCAGTACTTC | CASGGTENIQYF